Each of the 12 T cell receptor beta chains below was sequenced from the same sample in a study of blood T cells in healthy people across ages. Alongside a J-beta primer mix, a sample-barcoded 5' primer served in a second PCR lasting roughly 6 to 12 cycles. One entry per CDR3 protein results from TCRdb running MiXCR on the 5' RACE reads. The repertoire includes about 780,000 distinct CDR3 sequences, 20% to 30% of them detected once, and roughly 3.1% sits in the top ten. These data also featured in a second study, about T cells of mothers and their children.

Sequenced sample: blood. The source is a boy aged 5-17 years in good health.

This clonotype was seen a handful of times. The chain recombines TRBV9 with TRBJ1-6; D is unclear. V shed 1 base and J shed 10 bases, with 12 bases lying between them. The CDR3 is 14 residues long. Germline lookup yields CDR1 SGDLS and CDR2 YYNGEE. The CDR3 loop is CASSVMESRSPLHF. For the CDR3, the DNA is TGTGCCAGCAGCGTAATGGAATCAAGGTCACCCCTCCACTTT.

Concerning this clonotype itself: Relative to the germline gene, one junction end is altered; a read error may explain this. The genes are TRBV28 and TRBJ2-7; 10 bases match TRBD1. The germline CDR1 and CDR2 sequences are MDHEN and SYDVKM. The CDR3 length is 14 residues. CDR3 sequence: CASRGTGVRYGQYF. For the CDR3, the DNA is TGTGCCAGCAGGGGGACAGGGGTACGGTACGGGCAGTACTTC.

A few counts support this clonotype. The CDR3 here is CASSYPGFEQYF. The CDR3 coding sequence is TGTGCCAGCAGTTACCCCGGATTCGAGCAGTACTTC. The chain has TRBV6-5 and TRBJ2-7; no clear D gene. V dropped 2 bases and J dropped 6 bases, with 8 bases sitting between them. The CDR3 runs to 12 residues. Germline values: CDR1 MNHEY, CDR2 SVGAGI.

The chain employs TRBV5-6 and TRBJ1-1; TRBD1 aligns across 9 bases. Trimming removed 4 bases from V and 4 bases from J; junction bases left unmatched: 14. The CDR3 is 17 amino acids. In germline, CDR1 is SGHDT, CDR2 YYEEEE. In nucleotides, the CDR3 is TGTGCCAGCAGCCTAAAAATTATTACAGGGGGCGGCACTGAAGCTTTCTTT. Translated, it gives CASSLKIITGGGTEAFF.

The rearrangement joins TRBV6-5 to TRBJ2-5, with 7 bases aligning to TRBD2. Judging by the DNA end, TRBJ2-7 fits better; the J call may be wrong. Germline CDR1 and CDR2: MNHEY and SVGAGI. The CDR3 sequence is 15 residues long. The CDR3 sequence: CASKKTSWGAHEQYF. The CDR3 coding sequence is TGTGCCAGCAAGAAGACTAGCTGGGGCGCCCACGAGCAGTACTTC.

V usage is TRBV28 and J usage is TRBJ2-7, with a tentative D call TRBD2 (5 bases). Germline V gene data show CDR1 as MDHEN and CDR2 as SYDVKM. The CDR3 has 15 amino acids. Trimming shortened V by 3 bases and J by 6 bases, and 18 bases separated the two germline ends. CDR3: CASSFFGEGASEQYF. Written as DNA, the CDR3 is TGTGCCAGCAGTTTCTTTGGAGAGGGCGCGTCCGAGCAGTACTTC.

This clonotype turned up a few times. The chain uses TRBV18 and TRBJ2-2; D perhaps matches TRBD2 (6 bases). Trimming stripped 5 bases from V and 0 bases from J, with 13 bases between. The germline V gene has CDR1 KGHSH and CDR2 LQKENI. This CDR3 has 16 residues. CDR3 coding DNA: TGTGCCAGCTCATCCCAGGGCGGGGCGAACACCGGGGAGCTGTTTTTT. Protein sequence: CASSSQGGANTGELFF.

The gene calls are TRBV20-1 and TRBJ1-5; a possible D gene is TRBD1 (6 bases). V was trimmed by 6 bases and J by 2 bases, leaving 11 bases between them. Germline V gene data show CDR1 as DFQATT and CDR2 as SNEGSKA (reference sequence). CDR3 length equals 13 residues. CDR3 nucleotide sequence: TGCAGTGCGGAGGACAGTCGCAATCAGCCCCAGCATTTT. Protein product: CSAEDSRNQPQHF.

The chain carries TRBV2 and TRBJ1-2; the D gene is possibly TRBD1 (6 bases). V gave up 6 bases and J gave up 8 bases, with 13 bases separating them. In germline, CDR1 is SNHLY, CDR2 FYNNEI. The CDR3 covers 12 residues. CDR3 DNA sequence: TGTGCCAGCAGAGCCGGGGGGCCGGGCTACACCTTC. Residues: CASRAGGPGYTF. Complete variable domain (other parts from reference TRBV2 and TRBJ1-2): EPEVTQTPSHQVTQMGQEVILRCVPISNHLYFYWYRQILGQKVEFLVSFYNNEISEKSEIFDDQFSVERPDGSNFTLKIRSTKLEDSAMYFCASRAGGPGYTFGSGTRLTVV.

To note about this clonotype: At one end, the junction sequence differs from germline, possibly due to a read error. The chain has TRBV6-1 and TRBJ2-1; the D is unclear. CDR3 length equals 13 residues. Germline-derived CDR1 and CDR2 are MNHNS and SASEGT. The CDR3, as DNA: TGTGCCAGCAGGGACGGCTCCTACAATGGGCAGTTCTTC. It translates to CASRDGSYNGQFF.

The CDR3 loop is CASSWGHGPNSPLHF. CDR3 coding DNA: TGCGCCAGCAGCTGGGGGCACGGCCCGAATTCACCCCTCCACTTT. The chain has TRBV5-1 and TRBJ1-6; D perhaps matches TRBD1 (6 bases). Germline V gives CDR1 SGHRS, CDR2 YFSETQ. The CDR3 runs to 15 residues. V shed 3 bases and J shed 7 bases, with 14 bases lying between them.

The chain is built from TRBV6-5 and TRBJ1-4; a weak D match, TRBD1 (6 bases). Germline lookup yields CDR1 MNHEY and CDR2 SVGAGI. V dropped 7 bases and J dropped 8 bases, with 11 bases sitting between them. The CDR3 consists of 12 residues. The CDR3 is CASIEGGEKLFF. DNA of the CDR3: TGTGCCAGCATCGAAGGGGGGGAAAAACTGTTTTTT.